The 12 T cell receptor beta chains reported below all come from one sample, sequenced in a study of tissue T cells after allogeneic stem cell transplantation. Method: immunoSEQ multiplex PCR; TCRdb's copy keeps in-frame clones and lacks some. The repertoire consists of 1,500 to 2,000 clones, with roughly 45% occurring once and the leading ten covering around a third. As to time point: mouse harvest day 14 after allogeneic transplant. Tail vein injection delivered 10^7 T-cell-depleted bone marrow cells and 10^6 splenic CD5+ T cells. Source material: blood. These receptors came from a female BALB/c mouse given C57BL/6 T cells with graft-versus-host disease after an allogeneic hematopoietic cell transplant.

A word on this clone: Gene and germline names: mouse. The read terminates 1 residue before the CDR3 end, so the remaining end is supplied by the germline J gene. The gene calls are TRBV12-1 and TRBJ2-7, with 9 bases aligning to TRBD1. Trimming at V came to 6 bases and at J to 4 bases, leaving 6 bases not matched to a gene. Germline CDR1 SGHSN, CDR2 HYEKVE. This CDR3 spans 13 amino acids. The covered CDR3 bases are TGTGCCAGCAGCTTTGGGACAGGGTATGAACAGTAC. Its translation is CASSFGTGYEQY. The complete CDR3 sequence is CASSFGTGYEQYF.

This clone was picked up one time. The germline and genes are mouse ones. The read terminates 1 residue ahead of where the CDR3 ends, so the germline J gene completes it. The chain couples TRBV13-2 to TRBJ2-2, with D perhaps TRBD1 (6 bases). V lost 3 bases to trimming and J lost 0 bases, with 9 bases between them. The CDR3 is 15 amino acids. Germline V gives CDR1 NNHNN, CDR2 SYGAGS (reference sequence). CDR3 bases read: TGTGCCAGCGGTGCCGGGACATCAAACACCGGGCAGCTCTAC. Translated, it gives CASGAGTSNTGQLY. The entire CDR3 is CASGAGTSNTGQLYF.

Remarks on this clone: Germline and genes here are mouse. CDR3 residues: CASSPQGANTEVFF. CDR3 DNA, as far as it was read: TGTGCAAGCAGCCCACAGGGTGCAAACACAGAAGTCTTC. The chain employs TRBV16 and TRBJ1-1, with TRBD1 as a possible D gene (6 bases). The CDR3 is cut off 1 residue early in the read; its end comes from the germline J gene. Trimming shortened V by 5 bases and J by 0 bases, and 10 bases separated the two germline ends. The CDR3 is 14 residues long. Germline CDR1 is SGHSA and CDR2 is FRNQAP.

Regarding this clone: The gene symbols are mouse symbols. The CDR3 end falls 1 residue outside the read, so it is completed with the germline J gene. This chain uses TRBV3 with TRBJ2-7; 12 bases match TRBD2. Germline loops: CDR1 SNHLY, CDR2 FYNGKV (reference sequence). V lost 1 base, J lost 0 bases, and 4 bases stayed unmatched. This CDR3 has 17 residues. The covered CDR3 bases are TGTGCCAGCAGCTTAGAGGACTGGGGGGGGAGCTCCTATGAACAGTAC. Protein product: CASSLEDWGGSSYEQY. The full CDR3 reads CASSLEDWGGSSYEQYF.

On this clone: Genes and germline are mouse. The read falls 1 residue short of the CDR3 end, and the missing part is taken from the germline J gene. The rearrangement joins TRBV13-3 to TRBJ2-7; maybe TRBD1 (6 bases). Germline CDR1 NNHDY, CDR2 SYVADS. V was pared by 2 bases and J by 0 bases, with 6 bases between. The CDR3 is made up of 13 amino acids. The sequenced CDR3 bases are TGTGCCAGCAGTGAGGACAGCTCCTATGAACAGTAC. Amino acids: CASSEDSSYEQY. The entire CDR3 protein is CASSEDSSYEQYF.

This clone is termed large. Mouse names are used for the genes. The sequence runs out 1 residue before the end of the CDR3; the remainder is reconstructed from the germline J gene. This chain connects TRBV29 to TRBJ2-7; D perhaps matches TRBD1 (6 bases). The V and J ends lost 5 bases and 5 bases respectively, with 10 bases between them. The germline gives CDR1 MSHET, CDR2 SYDVDS. The CDR3 length is 12 residues. CDR3 in amino acids: CASSPQGDEQYF. CDR3 DNA, as far as it was read: TGTGCTAGCAGTCCACAGGGAGATGAACAGTAC.

Worth noting for this clone: These gene names are mouse names. The sequenced fragment ends 1 residue before the CDR3 boundary, so the rest is inferred from the germline J gene. The chain joins TRBV26 to TRBJ1-6; D is unclear. TRBJ1-6 belongs to the ORF category, with a function that is uncertain. V gave up 4 bases and J gave up 0 bases, with 7 bases separating them. The CDR3 contains 15 residues. The germline gives CDR1 KGHPV, CDR2 FQNQEV (reference sequence). The sequenced CDR3 bases are TGTGCCAGCAGTCCCCAGGTTTCCTATAATTCGCCCCTCTAC. This encodes CASSPQVSYNSPLY. The whole CDR3 region reads CASSPQVSYNSPLYF.

This clone was recorded a few times. Germline and genes here are mouse. CDR3 loop: CASSQAETLYF. The DNA read from the CDR3 is TGTGCAAGCAGTCAGGCAGAAACGCTGTAT. The chain carries TRBV16 and TRBJ2-3; no clear D. The missing CDR3 end, 1 residue past where the read stops, is filled in from the germline J gene. The V gene lost 6 bases and the J gene lost 3 bases, with 4 bases spanning the gap. This CDR3 has 11 residues. Germline CDR1 reads SGHSA; CDR2 reads FRNQAP. The full variable domain, with the rest looked up from reference TRBV16 and TRBJ2-3, is NAGVIQTPRHKVTGKGQEATLWCEPISGHSAVFWYRQTIVQGLEFLTYFRNQAPIDDSGMPKERFSAQMPNQSHSTLKIQSTQPQDSAVYLCASSQAETLYFGSGTRLTVL.

As concerns this clone: Each gene name is a mouse one. The read gets to within 1 residue of the CDR3 end, and the germline J gene fills in the rest. The chain has TRBV26 and TRBJ2-2; possibly TRBD1 for D (5 bases). The CDR3 extends over 15 amino acids. V was cut by 0 bases and J by 2 bases, with 7 bases left in between. Germline CDR1 KGHPV, CDR2 FQNQEV (reference sequence). This CDR3 is CASSLSSGNTGQLYF. CDR3 bases read: TGTGCCAGCAGTCTGTCTTCAGGGAACACCGGGCAGCTCTAC. The full variable domain, with the rest looked up from reference TRBV26 and TRBJ2-2, is NSKVIQTPRYLVKGQGQKAKMRCIPEKGHPVVFWYQQNKNNEFKFLINFQNQEVLQQIDMTEKRFSAECPSNSPCSLEIQSSEAGDSALYLCASSLSSGNTGQLYFGEGSKLTVL.

A word on this clone: Gene names denote mouse genes. The covered CDR3 bases are TGTGCCAGCAGCCAAGGACTGGGGGGGAACTATGCTGAGCAGTTC. This encodes CASSQGLGGNYAEQF. The whole CDR3 sequence is CASSQGLGGNYAEQFF. The chain uses TRBV5 and TRBJ2-1; 11 nucleotides match TRBD2. The CDR3 end lies 1 residue beyond the end of the read and is filled in from the germline J gene. The length of the CDR3 is 16 residues. The germline V gene encodes CDR1 LGHNA and CDR2 YNLKQL (reference sequence). Trimming cost V 1 base and J 1 base; bases outside gene matches: 0.

Comments on this clone: Gene names and germline match the mouse. The CDR3 goes on 1 residue after the read ends, and that part is filled in from the germline J gene. This chain connects TRBV3 to TRBJ1-1; no reliable D call. The V end lost 0 bases, the J end lost 1 base, and 3 bases lay between the germline ends. The germline gives CDR1 SNHLY, CDR2 FYNGKV (reference sequence). CDR3 length: 13 amino acids. The CDR3: CASSLARNTEVFF. The CDR3 DNA, read in part, is TGTGCCAGCAGCTTAGCCAGAAACACAGAAGTCTTC.

With regard to this clone: One end of the junction does not line up with germline, which may come from a read error. Each gene name is a mouse one. With the read ending 1 residue before the CDR3 end, the germline J gene is used to fill in that end. The chain couples TRBV12-1 to TRBJ2-7; 9 bases line up with TRBD2. The V gene's germline CDR1 is SGHSN and CDR2 HYEKVE. CDR3 length: 13 residues. CDR3 DNA (partial): TGTGTCAGCTCCCGGGACTGGGTTGGAGAACAGTAC. It encodes CVSSRDWVGEQY. In full, the CDR3 reads CVSSRDWVGEQYF.